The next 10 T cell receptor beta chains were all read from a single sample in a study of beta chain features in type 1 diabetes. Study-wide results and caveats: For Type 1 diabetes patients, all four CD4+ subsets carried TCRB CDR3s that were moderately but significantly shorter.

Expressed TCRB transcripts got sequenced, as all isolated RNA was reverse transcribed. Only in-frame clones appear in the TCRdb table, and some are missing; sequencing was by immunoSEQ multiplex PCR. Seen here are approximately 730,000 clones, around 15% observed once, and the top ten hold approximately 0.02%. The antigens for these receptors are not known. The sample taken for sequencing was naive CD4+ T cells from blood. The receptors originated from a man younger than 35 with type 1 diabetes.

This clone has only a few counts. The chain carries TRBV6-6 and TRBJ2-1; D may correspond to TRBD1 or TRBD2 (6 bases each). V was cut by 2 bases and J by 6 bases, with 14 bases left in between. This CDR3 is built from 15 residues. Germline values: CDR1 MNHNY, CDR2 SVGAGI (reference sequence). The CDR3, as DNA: TGTGCCAGCAGTTACATAGGGGGGTTTAGCAATGAGCAGTTCTTC. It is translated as CASSYIGGFSNEQFF.

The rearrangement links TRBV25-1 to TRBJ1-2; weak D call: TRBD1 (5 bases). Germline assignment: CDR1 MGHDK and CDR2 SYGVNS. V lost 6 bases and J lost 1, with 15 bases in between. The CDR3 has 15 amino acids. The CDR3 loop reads CASSPLGADNYGYTF. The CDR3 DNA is TGTGCCAGCAGCCCCTTAGGGGCGGATAACTATGGCTACACCTTC.

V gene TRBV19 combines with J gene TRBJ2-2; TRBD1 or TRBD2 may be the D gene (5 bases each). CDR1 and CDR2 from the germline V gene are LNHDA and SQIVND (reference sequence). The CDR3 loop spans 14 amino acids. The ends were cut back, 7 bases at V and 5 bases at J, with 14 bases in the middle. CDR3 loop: CASISQGVTGELFF. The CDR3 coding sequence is TGTGCCAGTATCTCCCAGGGAGTGACCGGGGAGCTGTTTTTT.

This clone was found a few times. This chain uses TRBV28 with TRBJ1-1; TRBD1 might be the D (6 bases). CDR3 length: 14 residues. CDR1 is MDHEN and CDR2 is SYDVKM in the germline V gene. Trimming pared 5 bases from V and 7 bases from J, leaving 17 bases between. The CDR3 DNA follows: TGTGCCAGCAGTCTTCCGACAGGCAGTGTTGAAGCTTTCTTT. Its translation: CASSLPTGSVEAFF.

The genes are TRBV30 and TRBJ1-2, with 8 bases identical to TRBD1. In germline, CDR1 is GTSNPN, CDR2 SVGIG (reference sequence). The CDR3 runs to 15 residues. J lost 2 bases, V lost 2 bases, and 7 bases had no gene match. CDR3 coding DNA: TGTGCCTGGAGTACCCCCCGGACAGGGAACTATGGCTACACCTTC. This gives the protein CAWSTPRTGNYGYTF.

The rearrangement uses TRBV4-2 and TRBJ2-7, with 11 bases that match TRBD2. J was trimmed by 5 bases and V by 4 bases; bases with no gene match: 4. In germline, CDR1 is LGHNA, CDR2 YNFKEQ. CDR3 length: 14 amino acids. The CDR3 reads CASSPGLAVNEQYF. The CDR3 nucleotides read TGTGCCAGCAGCCCGGGACTAGCGGTGAACGAGCAGTACTTC.

The CDR3 loop is CAGSRDRVFHEQYF. Here the CDR3 DNA reads TGTGCCGGGTCCCGGGACAGGGTATTCCACGAGCAGTACTTC. V usage is TRBV30 and J usage is TRBJ2-7; 9 bases align to TRBD1. Germline lookup yields CDR1 GTSNPN and CDR2 SVGIG (reference sequence). This CDR3 is built from 14 residues. The J segment lost 5 bases and the V segment lost 8 bases, leaving 13 bases of the junction unmatched.

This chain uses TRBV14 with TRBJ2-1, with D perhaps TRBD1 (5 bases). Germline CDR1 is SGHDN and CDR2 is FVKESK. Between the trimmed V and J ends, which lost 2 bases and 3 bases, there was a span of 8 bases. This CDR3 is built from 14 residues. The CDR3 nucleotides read TGTGCCAGCAGCCAACAGGGAAGCTACAATGAGCAGTTCTTC. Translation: CASSQQGSYNEQFF.

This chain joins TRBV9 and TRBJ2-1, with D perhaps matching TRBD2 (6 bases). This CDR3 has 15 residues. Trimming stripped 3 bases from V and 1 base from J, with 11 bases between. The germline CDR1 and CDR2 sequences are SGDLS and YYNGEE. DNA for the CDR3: TGTGCCAGCAGCGGACTACGGGGGTCCTACAATGAGCAGTTCTTC. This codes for CASSGLRGSYNEQFF.

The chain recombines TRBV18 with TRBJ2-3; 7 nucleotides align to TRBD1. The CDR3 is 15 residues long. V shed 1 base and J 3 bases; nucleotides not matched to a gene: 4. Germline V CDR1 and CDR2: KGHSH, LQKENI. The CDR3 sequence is CASSPQGALTDTQYF. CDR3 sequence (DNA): TGTGCCAGCTCACCACAGGGGGCATTGACAGATACGCAGTATTTT.